This TCR beta chain was obtained from a study of metastatic and nonmetastatic thyroid tumors (dated by TCRdb to the early 2020s). As for the study more broadly: Repertoires from peripheral blood and from tumor or nodule tissue samples of malignant and benign thyroid patients were compared. Overall study results and their limits: In both blood and tumor samples, malignant tumors were reported to have significantly higher TCR beta diversity than benign nodules.

Preparation of the library involved PCR. TCRdb names Illumina HiSeq 4000 as the instrument used. High-throughput sequencing was used to profile the TCR beta-chain CDR3 region of every patient. In the source study's methods: A classifier to discriminate distant-metastatic papillary thyroid cancer patients was built from CDR3 differences across clinicopathological groups. The Shannon index was used to measure repertoire diversity, and the Morisita-Horn index was used to measure how similar tumor and blood repertoires were. The public sequencing data were trimmed at Q25 with fastp and processed into clonotypes with MiXCR by TCRdb, which kept only in-frame beta chains. The V and J calls follow TCRdb's processing rather than the paper's. This sample has about 33,000 clones in its table, and over 15% of those were observed once. The top ten hold around 11% of the sample. From the cysteine up to the phenylalanine, the CDR3 has a length of 15 residues. Of the read, only the CDR3 DNA is kept; its 45 bases are in frame from base 1. CDR1 and CDR2 were assigned from the germline V gene as MNHNS and SASEGT. V is pruned by 6 bases and J by 6 bases, leaving 10 bases of the junction without a gene match.

Before undergoing thyroid surgery, none of the patients had been given any kind of treatment. Patient clinical samples collected from about 2011 to 2018 were retrospectively analysed using T-cell receptor beta sequencing. As to this clone: Its recognized antigen is unknown. No qualities accompany the bases; no much larger clone lies one base away.

The chain employs TRBV6-1 and TRBJ2-1; TRBD2 matches 8 bases in the middle. The specimen sequenced was blood. The TCR comes from a male donor with papillary thyroid cancer or a benign thyroid nodule (not recorded which). Some clones in this sample may be carry-over from other donors' samples. CDR3 protein: CASRANRGGSNEQFF. The nucleotides read TGTGCCAGCAGAGCCAACCGGGGGGGGAGCAATGAGCAGTTCTTC.